This T cell receptor (beta chain) was observed in a study of CD8+CD57+ T cells in acquired aplastic anemia. As for the study in general: DNA per sorted CD4+ or CD8+ sample ranged roughly 0.17 to 27.4 ug, averaging around 3.2 ug.

Genomic DNA templated the TCR beta VDJ and CDR3 profiling. TCRdb called the reads again in MiXCR, with one record for every CDR3 protein. The table shows under 200,000 distinct CDR3 sequences, with 40% to 55% occurring only once. In this sample, this clonotype turned up many times. What it binds is not known. Before being chosen for sequencing, patients had shown CD8+CD57+ cell expansion by flow cytometry. Severe acquired aplastic anemia affected all patients. After removal of 5 bases from V and 11 bases from J, the junction contained 14 bases not matched to a gene. CDR1 and CDR2 from the germline V gene are SEHNR and FQNEAQ (reference sequence). The CDR3 has 15 residues. Broader study findings: CD8+ Simpson's diversity showed no significant patient-control difference.

The sample comprised sorted CD4+, CD8+, or CD8+CD57+ T cells (not recorded which) from PBMCs. This TCR derives from a human donor with aplastic anemia. The rearrangement joins TRBV7-9 to TRBJ1-4; TRBD1 matches 7 bases. CDR3 sequence: CASSALHPGGGKLFF. The CDR3 nucleotides read TGTGCCAGCAGCGCCCTCCACCCAGGGGGGGGGAAACTGTTTTTT. The full variable domain, its missing parts supplied by reference TRBV7-9 and TRBJ1-4, is DTGVSQNPRHKITKRGQNVTFRCDPISEHNRLYWYRQTLGQGPEFLTYFQNEAQLEKSRLLSDRFSAERPKGSFSTLEIQRTEQGDSAMYLCASSALHPGGGKLFFGSGTQLSVL.